These T cell receptor beta chains were read from a single sample in a study of blood T cell repertoires in COVID-19. The protocol was immunoSEQ multiplex PCR, while the TCRdb copy is restricted to in-frame clones and leaves out a portion. The repertoire holds approximately 89,000 clones, with around 90% as singletons. The sample comprised peripheral blood. These receptors were collected from a man aged 65 to 79 with acute or convalescent COVID-19. Each CDR3 is given with its conserved first and last residue. The order of the fields is V gene, clone size, J gene, D gene, CDR3 protein, CDR3 DNA. A D gene is named only where the DNA matches it firmly. Clone size is not always given. Where it is, it says once, few, many or a class for expanded clones.

TRBV28,NA,TRBJ1-5,NA,CASSNSLISNQPQHF,TGTGCCAGCAGTAACAGCCTAATAAGCAATCAGCCCCAGCATTTT
TRBV29-1,once,TRBJ2-5,NA,CSVEGGQGETQYF,TGCAGCGTTGAAGGGGGGCAGGGGGAGACCCAGTACTTC
TRBV19,NA,TRBJ1-6,TRBD1,CASSMGQGIYSPLHF,TGTGCCAGTAGCATGGGACAGGGAATCTATTCACCCCTCCACTTT
TRBV20-1,NA,TRBJ2-1,TRBD2,CSACDAGGLNNEQFF,TGCAGTGCTTGTGACGCGGGGGGACTGAACAATGAGCAGTTCTTC
TRBV19,NA,TRBJ2-5,NA,CASSTRAGGETQYF,TGTGCCAGTAGTACCCGGGCCGGGGGAGAGACCCAGTACTTC
TRBV6-6,NA,TRBJ1-5,NA,CASQIGDQPQHF,TGTGCCAGCCAGATCGGGGATCAGCCCCAGCATTTT
TRBV6-5,NA,TRBJ1-2,NA,CASSYSGDDDGYTF,TGTGCCAGCAGTTACTCCGGGGATGATGATGGCTACACCTTC
TRBV15,NA,TRBJ2-1,NA,CATSFGRGASSYNEQFF,TGTGCCACCAGCTTCGGGCGGGGCGCTAGCTCCTACAATGAGCAGTTCTTC
TRBV7-3,NA,TRBJ1-1,NA,CASSSGTGSEAFF,TGTGCCAGCAGCTCCGGAACAGGGTCTGAAGCTTTCTTT
TRBV29-1,NA,TRBJ1-2,TRBD1,CSVLGQGGYGYTF,TGCAGCGTTTTGGGACAGGGGGGCTATGGCTACACCTTC
TRBV7-8,few,TRBJ2-2,NA,CASNPLRGNTGELFF,TGTGCCAGCAATCCCTTACGGGGGAACACCGGGGAGCTGTTTTTT
TRBV28,NA,TRBJ1-2,NA,CASTSPGMPYGYTF,TGTGCCAGCACCTCGCCCGGGATGCCCTATGGCTACACCTTC
TRBV28,NA,TRBJ2-5,NA,CASTPMGSEETQYF,TGTGCCAGCACCCCCATGGGGAGCGAAGAGACCCAGTACTTC
TRBV5-4,NA,TRBJ1-3,TRBD1,CASSSQGSGNTIYF,TGTGCCAGCAGCTCACAGGGGTCTGGAAACACCATATATTTT
TRBV9,NA,TRBJ2-7,TRBD2,CASSVASGGPYEQYF,TGTGCCAGCAGCGTAGCTAGCGGGGGGCCCTACGAGCAGTACTTC
TRBV7-8,NA,TRBJ2-4,NA,CASSLMLGLGKNIQYF,TGTGCCAGCAGCTTAATGCTGGGGCTGGGTAAAAACATTCAGTACTTC
TRBV3-1/TRBV3-2,NA,TRBJ2-7,TRBD1,CASSRRQGMGEQYF,TGTGCCAGCAGCCGCAGACAGGGTATGGGCGAGCAGTACTTC
TRBV19,NA,TRBJ1-5,TRBD1,CASSISDRGSNQPQHF,TGTGCCAGTAGTATATCTGACAGGGGGAGCAATCAGCCCCAGCATTTT
TRBV7-9,NA,TRBJ1-4,NA,CASSFGAEKLFF,TGTGCCAGCAGCTTCGGAGCTGAAAAACTGTTTTTT
TRBV28,NA,TRBJ1-4,TRBD1,CASTLGGTGGEKLFF,TGTGCCAGCACCTTGGGAGGGACAGGGGGTGAAAAACTGTTTTTT
TRBV11-2,once,TRBJ2-1,TRBD1,CASSLRRRGTGNSYNEQFF,TGTGCCAGCAGCTTACGGCGGCGGGGGACAGGGAACTCCTACAATGAGCAGTTCTTC
TRBV7-6,NA,TRBJ2-1,TRBD1,CASTRARDRTYNEQFF,TGTGCCAGCACCCGAGCCCGGGACAGGACTTACAATGAGCAGTTCTTC
TRBV20-1,once,TRBJ2-1,TRBD2,CSASWGTSGYNEQFF,TGCAGTGCTAGTTGGGGGACTAGCGGCTACAATGAGCAGTTCTTC
TRBV5-4,NA,TRBJ2-3,TRBD1,CASSLGLTGSSTDTQYF,TGTGCCAGCAGCTTGGGGCTGACAGGGTCTAGCACAGATACGCAGTATTTT
TRBV6-1,NA,TRBJ1-5,NA,CASSGMKQISNQPQHF,TGTGCCAGCAGTGGTATGAAGCAAATTAGCAATCAGCCCCAGCATTTT
TRBV7-9,NA,TRBJ2-5,NA,CASSLVGVAQETQYF,TGTGCCAGCAGCTTAGTAGGGGTCGCACAAGAGACCCAGTACTTC
TRBV11-2,few,TRBJ2-3,TRBD2,CASSLELDRGGQDTQYF,TGTGCCAGCAGCTTAGAGCTGGATCGGGGGGGCCAAGATACGCAGTATTTT
TRBV3-1/TRBV3-2,NA,TRBJ1-2,TRBD1,CASSQTTGGSGYTF,TGTGCCAGCAGCCAAACGACAGGGGGCTCTGGCTACACCTTC
TRBV20-1,NA,TRBJ2-2,NA,CSASIDPAVAGELFF,TGCAGTGCTAGTATAGATCCCGCCGTGGCCGGGGAGCTGTTTTTT
TRBV19,NA,TRBJ1-2,TRBD1,CASSIGSRGHGGYTF,TGTGCCAGTAGTATAGGCAGCAGGGGGCATGGTGGCTACACCTTC
TRBV5-4,NA,TRBJ1-4,NA,CASSLAGPNEKLFF,TGTGCCAGCAGCTTAGCGGGACCTAATGAAAAACTGTTTTTT
TRBV5-1,NA,TRBJ2-1,NA,CASSLARAGTYNEQFF,TGCGCCAGCAGCTTGGCACGTGCGGGGACCTACAATGAGCAGTTCTTC
TRBV5-6,NA,TRBJ2-5,TRBD2,CASSHRLAILGETQYF,TGTGCCAGCAGCCACCGACTAGCGATATTGGGGGAGACCCAGTACTTC
TRBV5-1,NA,TRBJ1-2,NA,CASSLLGDGYTF,TGCGCCAGCAGCTTATTAGGGGATGGCTACACCTTC
TRBV5-1,NA,TRBJ2-5,TRBD2,CASSLLGLAGDSETQYF,TGCGCCAGCAGCTTGCTTGGGCTCGCGGGGGACTCGGAGACCCAGTACTTC
TRBV5-1,NA,TRBJ2-3,TRBD2,CASSLSAGGTDTQYF,TGCGCCAGCAGCTTGTCTGCGGGGGGCACAGATACGCAGTATTTT
TRBV12-3/TRBV12-4,NA,TRBJ1-1,NA,CASSLSGDTEAFF,TGTGCCAGCAGTTTGTCAGGGGACACTGAAGCTTTCTTT
TRBV7-8,NA,TRBJ2-2,TRBD1,CASSRPGQGSGTGELFF,TGTGCCAGCAGCCGACCGGGACAGGGCTCGGGCACCGGGGAGCTGTTTTTT
TRBV6-6,once,TRBJ2-5,TRBD2,CASSSRLAGGRETQYF,TGTGCCAGCAGTTCCCGGTTAGCGGGGGGGCGGGAGACCCAGTACTTC
TRBV5-1,NA,TRBJ1-2,NA,CASSPEDWDDYGYTF,TGCGCCAGCAGCCCGGAGGATTGGGATGACTATGGCTACACCTTC
TRBV5-1,NA,TRBJ1-6,TRBD1,CASSYSTGGETPLHF,TGCGCCAGCAGCTACTCGACAGGGGGCGAAACACCCCTCCACTTT